This TCR beta chain is drawn from a study of blood T cell repertoires in COVID-19 (TCRdb year 2020). About the investigation overall: The collaborator samples originated in the United States, Italy and Spain and spanned the acute and convalescent phases of COVID-19. The prospective study material was composed of cDNA or gDNA derived from T cells, B-cell-depleted T cells, or PBMCs. The dataset comprised deeply sampled blood TCRbeta repertoires from subjects exposed to, actively infected with, or recovered from COVID-19. The repertoires were released in a freely available public database intended as a resource for research on the immune response to SARS-CoV-2. The samples were drawn from the first 160 participants of the ongoing ImmuneRACE study and from over 950 subjects provided by 6 global collaborators. Sample metadata almost always included a de-identified subject ID, COVID-19 status, age in years and sex. HLA class I and class II types, where available, came from metadata supplied by the sample provider rather than from assay-based typing.

Overall results and qualifications from the work: Clinical and demographic metadata were provided uncurated, with the amount varying by source and participant.

The immunoSEQ Assay, a bias-controlled multiplex PCR, was used to amplify TCRbeta CDR3 regions from genomic DNA. For the original study's pipeline: The number of nucleated cells in each sample was estimated from the amplification of reference gene primers within the assay. To quantify the absolute abundance of each unique TCRbeta CDR3 rearrangement, sequence reads were collapsed and filtered. For each sample, productive Simpson clonality was calculated as the square root of Simpson's diversity index over productive rearrangements. TCRdb took this table from immuneACCESS and kept in-frame rearrangements with V and J called. Such tables lack part of the clones; where checked against another copy, unresolved V genes explain under half of the gap, and the rest is unexplained. V, J and clone size are those of that table, while D and trimming were read from the DNA. Counted in this sample were more than 300,000 clones; about 89% of them appeared once. The leading ten clones occupy about 10% of the sample.

Points on this clone: Its antigen is not yet known. No quality values exist for individual bases; no much larger clone is one base distant.

In Seattle, one collaborating source enrolled patients while the infection was active and tracked those patients longitudinally over the course of disease. The collaborating institutions used their own protocols to collect whole blood in K2EDTA tubes. For TCRbeta analysis, collaborators shipped samples in one of three forms: frozen whole blood, isolated PBMCs, or DNA extracted from either of those sample types. The CDR3 starts with the cysteine, ends with the phenylalanine, and has 16 residues. Just the 48-base CDR3 DNA is kept, in frame starting at base 1. The germline V gene (reference sequence) supplies CDR1 MNHEY and CDR2 SMNVEV. Trimming accounts for 5 bases at V and 3 bases at J, while the number of junction bases matched to no gene is 9.

The chain uses TRBV27 and TRBJ2-1, with 8 junctional bases fitting TRBD2. This sequence was found in a woman between 25 and 40 years old with COVID-19, enrolled during active disease. The source material was peripheral blood. The CDR3 loop reads CASSPSPTSDYNEQFF. The DNA reads TGTGCCAGCAGTCCTAGTCCGACTAGCGACTACAATGAGCAGTTCTTC.